The clone carrying this T cell receptor beta chain was seen more than once but under ten times. Assay used: immunoSEQ multiplex PCR; TCRdb lists only in-frame clones, some missing. The sample yields over 200,000 clones, 85% to 90% seen once. This record comes from a study of blood T cell repertoires in COVID-19. Study details: From the United States, Italy and Spain came samples of acute and convalescent COVID-19. Sources were T cells, B-cell-depleted T cells, or PBMCs; the material itself was cDNA or gDNA.

CDR1 is LGHDT, CDR2 YNNKEL, per germline (reference sequence). V lost 0 bases to trimming and J lost 12 bases; unmatched junction nucleotides: 7. CDR3 size: 13 residues. The source of this sequence is a man aged 25 to 40 with COVID-19, enrolled during active disease. This chain joins TRBV3-1 (or the pseudogene TRBV3-2) and TRBJ1-2, with 7 bases fitting TRBD1. The sample taken for sequencing was peripheral blood. CDR3 protein: CASSQESRGMNTF. The CDR3 nucleotides are TGTGCCAGCAGCCAAGAGAGCAGGGGGATGAACACCTTC.